One sample yielded the 12 T cell receptor beta chains listed below, sequenced in a study of blood T cell repertoires in COVID-19. Sequencing was performed with immunoSEQ multiplex PCR; in TCRdb, only in-frame clones are kept and a portion is missing. The sample gives about 210,000 clones, about 85% of which show up once; approximately 10% is in the top ten. The sample consisted of peripheral blood. The receptors derive from a woman at least 80 years old with COVID-19, enrolled during active disease.

This clone was counted only a few times. The chain links TRBV5-1 to TRBJ2-1, with 8 bases aligning to TRBD2. The trim removed 6 bases at V and 7 bases at J, leaving 12 bases unmatched. The germline V gene has CDR1 SGHRS and CDR2 YFSETQ. The CDR3 contains 15 residues. CDR3 nucleotide sequence: TGCGCCAGCAATCCTCTCGCGGGGGGAGGGAATGAGCAGTTCTTC. Protein: CASNPLAGGGNEQFF. The full variable domain, in which reference TRBV5-1 and TRBJ2-1 provide the parts outside the CDR3, is KAGVTQTPRYLIKTRGQQVTLSCSPISGHRSVSWYQQTPGQGLQFLFEYFSETQRNKGNFPGRFSGRQFSNSRSEMNVSTLELGDSALYLCASNPLAGGGNEQFFGPGTRLTVL.

The chain has TRBV6-2 or TRBV6-3 and TRBJ1-4; D is possibly TRBD1 (6 bases). The CDR3 consists of 16 residues. Germline CDR1 is MNHEY and CDR2 is SVGEGT. The V end lost 5 bases, the J end lost 4 bases, and 17 bases lay between the germline ends. CDR3 residues: CASSIGQNKGNEKLFF. CDR3 DNA sequence: TGTGCCAGCAGTATCGGACAGAACAAGGGTAATGAAAAACTGTTTTTT.

The chain is built from TRBV28 and TRBJ2-1, with unresolved D. Trimming pared 8 bases from V and 9 bases from J, leaving 23 bases between. CDR3 length: 15 residues. The germline CDR1 and CDR2 sequences are MDHEN and SYDVKM. CDR3 sequence: CASGAPGKSPREQFF. The DNA of the CDR3 is TGTGCCAGCGGAGCGCCGGGTAAGAGTCCCCGTGAGCAGTTCTTC. Looking up the rest from reference TRBV28 and TRBJ2-1 gives the full variable domain: DVKVTQSSRYLVKRTGEKVFLECVQDMDHENMFWYRQDPGLGLRLIYFSYDVKMKEKGDIPEGYSVSREKKERFSLILESASTNQTSMYLCASGAPGKSPREQFFGPGTRLTVL.

V and J are TRBV5-1 and TRBJ2-5; TRBD2 agrees at 14 bases. Germline trimming cut 4 bases from V and 4 bases from J; bases unmatched to any gene: 3. CDR1 and CDR2 (germline): SGHRS, YFSETQ. The CDR3 has 15 residues. The CDR3 DNA reads as TGCGCCAGCAGCGTGGGACTAGCGGGGGTAGAGACCCAGTACTTC. As protein: CASSVGLAGVETQYF. Variable domain in full (rest from reference TRBV5-1 and TRBJ2-5): KAGVTQTPRYLIKTRGQQVTLSCSPISGHRSVSWYQQTPGQGLQFLFEYFSETQRNKGNFPGRFSGRQFSNSRSEMNVSTLELGDSALYLCASSVGLAGVETQYFGPGTRLLVL.

The rearrangement joins TRBV3-1 (or the pseudogene TRBV3-2) to TRBJ1-6; possibly TRBD1 for D (5 bases). The germline CDR1 and CDR2 sequences are LGHDT and YNNKEL (reference sequence). The CDR3 runs 15 residues. V was clipped by 2 bases and J by 4 bases, with 9 bases between them. The DNA for the CDR3 is TGTGCCAGCAGCCAACGGGGGACTTATAATTCACCCCTCCACTTT. Translated, it gives CASSQRGTYNSPLHF.

The table lists this clone with a count of one. V usage is TRBV6-1 and J usage is TRBJ1-2; TRBD1 is a possible D gene (5 bases). Trimming cost V 2 bases and J 5 bases, with 12 bases left between them. The CDR3 consists of 14 residues. Germline CDR1 reads MNHNS; CDR2 reads SASEGT. CDR3 bases: TGTGCCAGCAGTGAACTGTGGACAACTTATGGCTACACCTTC. As protein: CASSELWTTYGYTF.

V usage is TRBV10-2 and J usage is TRBJ1-3; tentative D call: TRBD1 (5 bases). The CDR3 contains 14 residues. Germline V gene lookup returns CDR1 WSHSY and CDR2 SAAADI. Trimming cost V 4 bases and J 3 bases, with 10 bases left between them. The CDR3 DNA reads as TGCGCCAGCAGTGCGACAGCAAATGGAAACACCATATATTTT. It encodes CASSATANGNTIYF.

This chain connects TRBV7-2 to TRBJ1-6; no clear D. This CDR3 region has 12 residues. V dropped 4 bases and J dropped 8 bases, with 6 bases sitting between them. Germline CDR1 SGHTA, CDR2 FQGNSA. In DNA form, the CDR3 reads TGTGCCAGCAGCTCGAGCGATTCACCCCTCCACTTT. Translated: CASSSSDSPLHF.

The rearrangement uses TRBV4-2 and TRBJ1-1, with D unresolved. V was clipped by 0 bases and J by 7 bases, with 12 bases between them. Per germline, CDR1 LGHNA and CDR2 YNFKEQ. The CDR3 is 14 residues long. The chain's CDR3 is CASSQDRMRREAFF. DNA for the CDR3: TGTGCCAGCAGCCAAGATCGAATGCGTCGTGAAGCTTTCTTT.

The sample holds one count of this clone. The V gene is TRBV11-2, the J gene TRBJ2-7; D might be TRBD1 or TRBD2, each matching 5 bases. The V end was cut by 5 bases, the J end by 5 bases, with 16 bases between. The CDR3 totals 14 residues. Per the germline V gene, CDR1 is SGHAT and CDR2 is FQNNGV. CDR3 nucleotides: TGTGCCAGCAGCCTAGCAGGGCTGTACGACGAGCAGTACGTC. As protein: CASSLAGLYDEQYV.

The rearrangement uses TRBV27 and TRBJ2-1; 12 bases are shared with TRBD2. Germline assignment: CDR1 MNHEY and CDR2 SMNVEV (reference sequence). The CDR3 is 14 residues long. The trim removed 10 bases at V and 7 bases at J, leaving 8 bases unmatched. The CDR3 DNA is TGTGCCACCAAACTAGCGGGGGGAACGAATGAGCAGTTCTTC. This encodes CATKLAGGTNEQFF.

The V gene is TRBV19, the J gene TRBJ1-5; 7 nucleotides match TRBD1. Germline assignment: CDR1 LNHDA and CDR2 SQIVND (reference sequence). The CDR3 runs to 14 residues. The ends lost 7 bases at V and 7 bases at J; junction bases unmatched: 10. The CDR3 DNA reads as TGTGCCAGTACCCCCCGGGACAGTCAACAGCCCCAGCATTTT. This codes for CASTPRDSQQPQHF.